The clone carrying this TCR beta chain was counted a few times. Its antigen is undetermined. Lacking the conserved final phenylalanine or tryptophan, this CDR3 likely reflects a read error. This entry is derived from a study of T-cell reconstitution after alpha-beta-depleted transplantation in children. Study findings and constraints: T-cell counts and diversity at one year post-transplant came mainly from newly produced T cells. Surviving recipient T cells and thymic progenitors underlay high day-60 TCRbeta diversity in some patients. Alpha-beta T cells present about two months after transplant were reported to originate from several hundred expanded graft clones.

Preparing the TCRbeta library involved the use of unique molecular identifiers. Each CDR3 protein is one row after TCRdb ran MiXCR on the PCR reads. Altogether 350,000 to 500,000 distinct CDR3 sequences are present, about 45% being singletons, with the ten largest covering approximately 30%. The receptor was isolated from a girl aged 2-10 years with aplastic anemia, due to receive a stem cell transplant. Source: PBMCs, taken before TCRalphabeta/CD19-depleted stem cell transplant.

The CDR3 region is CASSTQTSGSNEQYL. The CDR3 nucleotides read TGTGCCAGCAGTACGCAGACTAGCGGGAGCAACGAGCAGTACCTC. The gene calls are TRBV12-3 or TRBV12-4 and TRBJ2-7; 12 nucleotides agree with TRBD2. This CDR3 region has 15 residues. The V and J ends lost 5 bases and 5 bases, in that order; junction bases with no gene match: 7.